This passage covers 27 T cell receptor beta chains from one sample sequenced in a study of CD8 T cells in ankylosing spondylitis. One entry per CDR3 protein results from TCRdb running MiXCR on the 5' RACE reads. The repertoire includes hundreds of thousands of distinct CDR3 sequences, around 25% of them detected once, and 5% to 8% sits in the top ten. Sequencing was performed on blood, either unsorted or a sorted T cell fraction (not recorded which). The receptors stem from a male donor with ankylosing spondylitis or in good health (not recorded which).

The J gene is TRBJ2-5, the V gene TRBV12-3 or TRBV12-4, with D possibly matching TRBD1 (6 bases). Trimming removed 6 bases from V and 9 bases from J, with 20 bases in between. The CDR3 totals 14 residues. The CDR3 sequence: CASSLLTGATAQYF. The CDR3 DNA reads TGTGCCAGCAGCCTCCTGACAGGAGCTACGGCCCAGTACTTC.

This clonotype was seen ten or more times. The chain employs TRBV6-5 and TRBJ2-3; 7 bases fit TRBD2. The germline V gene has CDR1 MNHEY and CDR2 SVGAGI. V lost 2 bases, J lost 5 bases, and 7 bases stayed unmatched. The CDR3 has 15 residues. In DNA form, the CDR3 reads TGTGCCAGCAGTTACATGGCGGGAGAGGTAGATACGCAGTATTTT. This codes for CASSYMAGEVDTQYF.

The V gene is TRBV20-1, the J gene TRBJ2-7, with D maybe TRBD1 (6 bases). Germline values: CDR1 DFQATT, CDR2 SNEGSKA (reference sequence). CDR3 length equals 13 residues. Trimming took off 2 bases at V and 2 bases at J, with 10 bases between the two ends. CDR3 residues: CSARIRGAYEQYF. The CDR3 DNA sequence: TGCAGTGCTAGAATCAGGGGCGCCTACGAGCAGTACTTC.

This clonotype has at least ten counts. CDR3 DNA: TGTGCCATCAGTGAGTCTGTGAGTAGTCAGTACTTC. It translates to CAISESVSSQYF. The chain employs TRBV10-3 and TRBJ2-7; D gene uncertain. With 0 bases removed from V and 10 bases from J, the gap between germline ends came to 10 bases. This CDR3 is built from 12 residues. Germline V gene data show CDR1 as ENHRY and CDR2 as SYGVKD.

This clonotype has a count of ten or more. Germline is not matched at one junction end, which may reflect a read error. J is TRBJ2-1 and V is TRBV12-5; 7 positions match TRBD2. The CDR3 totals 16 residues. The germline V gene encodes CDR1 LGHNT and CDR2 FRNRAP. The CDR3 region has the DNA TGTGCTAGTGGTTTGGTACTTGGGGGTTCAGCGGGGATCGGGGTCTTC. Residues: CASGLVLGGSAGIGVF.

This clonotype was found a few times. This chain connects TRBV29-1 to TRBJ2-7, with 13 bases fitting TRBD2. Germline loops: CDR1 SQVTM, CDR2 ANQGSEA. The V gene end was trimmed by 5 bases and the J gene end by 7 bases; junction bases not matched to a gene: 11. The CDR3 runs 15 residues. The DNA of the CDR3 is TGCAGCGTTCAACCCCAACTAGCGGGAGGGTCTGAGCAGTACTTC. It is translated as CSVQPQLAGGSEQYF.

This clonotype occurred many times. The rearrangement joins TRBV20-1 to TRBJ2-1, with 8 bases identical to TRBD1. Germline V lookup: CDR1 DFQATT, CDR2 SNEGSKA (reference sequence). The CDR3 consists of 15 residues. V lost 2 bases, J lost 9 bases, and 12 bases stayed unmatched. The DNA of the CDR3 is TGCAGTGCTAGAACTTTGCAGGGGGCGGATGGTGAGCAGTTCTTC. Protein sequence: CSARTLQGADGEQFF.

The chain employs TRBV10-2 and TRBJ2-2; 10 bases agree with TRBD2. V shed 4 bases and J 7 bases; nucleotides not matched to a gene: 6. This CDR3 has 15 residues. Germline CDR1 is WSHSY and CDR2 is SAAADI. The CDR3 sequence: CASSVAGGSSGELFF. The CDR3 coding sequence is TGCGCCAGCAGTGTAGCGGGAGGCTCGAGCGGGGAGCTGTTTTTT.

The V call is TRBV7-2, the J call TRBJ2-5; no clear D. The V gene's germline CDR1 is SGHTA and CDR2 FQGNSA. The V gene lost 2 bases and the J gene lost 2 bases, with 9 bases spanning the gap. The CDR3 is 14 residues long. The CDR3 reads CASSLYLTQETQYF. The CDR3 DNA follows: TGTGCCAGCAGCTTATATTTGACACAAGAGACCCAGTACTTC.

This clonotype was recorded at least ten times. The rearrangement uses TRBV5-4 and TRBJ1-1; no definite D call. The CDR3 loop spans 12 amino acids. V lost 2 bases and J 5 bases, leaving 7 bases between the germline ends. CDR1 is SGHNT, CDR2 YYREEE, per germline (reference sequence). The CDR3 DNA reads as TGTGCCAGCAGCTTTTCGGGGACTGAAGCTTTCTTT. Protein product: CASSFSGTEAFF.

This clonotype was recorded many times. V and J are TRBV5-1 and TRBJ2-7; no clear D. The V end was cut by 1 base, the J end by 4 bases, with 9 bases between. This CDR3 comprises 13 residues. Germline V CDR1 and CDR2: SGHRS, YFSETQ. CDR3 DNA: TGCGCCAGCAGCTTGCTTAGTGGATACGAGCAGTACTTC. This codes for CASSLLSGYEQYF.

There are a few counts of this clonotype. CDR3 region: CASSVGGPGSSYEQYF. CDR3 DNA sequence: TGTGCCAGCAGCGTAGGAGGCCCGGGGAGCTCCTACGAGCAGTACTTC. The gene calls are TRBV9 and TRBJ2-7; perhaps TRBD2 as D (5 bases). The V and J ends lost 0 bases and 0 bases respectively, with 13 bases between them. The CDR3 has 16 amino acids. Germline V CDR1 and CDR2: SGDLS, YYNGEE.

The rearrangement joins TRBV6-5 to TRBJ2-1; D is perhaps TRBD1 (6 bases). The CDR3 consists of 16 residues. V gave up 4 bases and J gave up 0 bases, with 13 bases separating them. Germline loops: CDR1 MNHEY, CDR2 SVGAGI. The CDR3 sequence is CASSSGTTNSYNEQFF. For the CDR3, the DNA is TGTGCCAGCAGTTCCGGGACAACGAACTCCTACAATGAGCAGTTCTTC.

This clonotype was observed a handful of times. This chain connects TRBV2 to TRBJ1-4; D might be TRBD1 (5 bases). CDR3 size: 14 residues. V lost 1 base, J lost 7 bases, and 10 bases lay in between. CDR1 is SNHLY, CDR2 FYNNEI, per germline. The CDR3 protein is CASSEGPRAEKLFF. In nucleotides, the CDR3 is TGTGCCAGCAGTGAAGGTCCCAGGGCTGAAAAACTGTTTTTT.

V is TRBV4-1 and J is TRBJ1-1; D gene ambiguous. Germline CDR1 and CDR2: MGHRA and YSYEKL. This CDR3 comprises 12 residues. Trimming took 0 bases from V and 11 from J, leaving 10 bases between them. CDR3 nucleotide sequence: TGCGCCAGCAGCCAAGATAGGAGAGTCGCTTTCTTT. This translates into CASSQDRRVAFF.

This clonotype was recorded many times. DNA of the CDR3: TGCAGTGCTAGAGATGGAGGGTCCGGGGAGCTGTTTTTT. This gives the protein CSARDGGSGELFF. The genes are TRBV20-1 and TRBJ2-2, with D tentatively TRBD2 (6 bases). Deletions cut 0 bases from V and 6 bases from J, with 8 bases between. The germline gives CDR1 DFQATT, CDR2 SNEGSKA (reference sequence). The CDR3 extends over 13 amino acids.

This clonotype was recorded many times. The chain uses TRBV5-1 and TRBJ1-1; D is ambiguous. This CDR3 has 17 amino acids. From germline, CDR1 is SGHRS and CDR2 YFSETQ. V was cut by 7 bases and J by 0 bases, with 22 bases left in between. The CDR3 region is CASGATSSPSLNTEAFF. The DNA of the CDR3 is TGCGCCAGCGGCGCGACATCTTCCCCCTCACTGAACACTGAAGCTTTCTTT.

J is TRBJ2-7 and V is TRBV18; D might be TRBD1 (6 bases). Trimming took 4 bases from V and 0 from J, leaving 13 bases between them. This CDR3 is 15 amino acids long. Germline V CDR1 and CDR2: KGHSH, LQKENI. The CDR3 here is CASSRKDSSSYEQYF. In nucleotides, the CDR3 is TGTGCCAGCTCACGAAAGGACAGCAGCTCCTACGAGCAGTACTTC. Supplemented by reference TRBV18 and TRBJ2-7, the full variable domain reads NAGVMQNPRHLVRRRGQEARLRCSPMKGHSHVYWYRQLPEEGLKFMVYLQKENIIDESGMPKERFSAEFPKEGPSILRIQQVVRGDSAAYFCASSRKDSSSYEQYFGPGTRLTVT.

This clonotype was seen once. V usage is TRBV20-1 and J usage is TRBJ2-4; the D gene is possibly TRBD2 (5 bases). The germline V and J ends were trimmed by 1 base and 1 base, with 8 bases remaining between them. Germline CDR1 and CDR2: DFQATT and SNEGSKA (reference sequence). CDR3 length: 14 amino acids. In DNA form, the CDR3 reads TGCAGTGCTAGAGTCAGAGGGGCCAAAAACATTCAGTACTTC. It codes for CSARVRGAKNIQYF.

About this clonotype itself: This clone may be a read error of a much larger clone one base away. The chain links TRBV5-1 to TRBJ2-1; 8 bases are a match to TRBD1. The germline CDR1 and CDR2 sequences are SGHRS and YFSETQ. This CDR3 is built from 14 residues. The CDR3, as DNA: TGCTCCAGCACCTTGGGGGACAGGTACAATGAGCAGTTCTTC. It encodes CSSTLGDRYNEQFF.

This clonotype has more than one count but fewer than ten. The rearrangement links TRBV10-3 to TRBJ2-7; 13 bases fit TRBD2. Unmatched junction bases numbered 5, after V lost 10 bases and J lost 5 bases. The CDR3 has 13 residues. Germline values: CDR1 ENHRY, CDR2 SYGVKD. The CDR3 sequence is CATGLAGANEQYF. DNA of the CDR3: TGTGCCACCGGACTAGCGGGAGCTAACGAGCAGTACTTC.

The chain recombines TRBV29-1 with TRBJ2-1; D gene ambiguous. V was clipped by 6 bases and J by 0 bases, with 15 bases between them. Looked up from germline, CDR1 is SQVTM and CDR2 is ANQGSEA. This CDR3 is 15 amino acids long. CDR3 bases: TGCAGCGTCCAAGGGAAATCGAGCTCCTACAATGAGCAGTTCTTC. Protein: CSVQGKSSSYNEQFF.

This clonotype was seen at least ten times. The rearrangement links TRBV20-1 to TRBJ1-1; D gene ambiguous. This CDR3 comprises 13 residues. V was clipped by 0 bases and J by 0 bases, with 5 bases between them. Germline CDR1 and CDR2: DFQATT and SNEGSKA (reference sequence). The CDR3 sequence is CSARDTLNTEAFF. The CDR3 DNA sequence: TGCAGTGCTAGAGACACATTGAACACTGAAGCTTTCTTT.

The table lists this clonotype with a few counts. This rearrangement joins TRBV5-1 to TRBJ1-2; no definite D call. Per the germline V gene, CDR1 is SGHRS and CDR2 is YFSETQ. The V end was cut by 4 bases, the J end by 5 bases, with 12 bases between. This CDR3 contains 13 residues. The CDR3 here is CASSPRTGYGYTF. In nucleotides, the CDR3 is TGCGCCAGCAGCCCGAGGACTGGTTATGGCTACACCTTC.

The sample holds one count of this clonotype. This sequence joins TRBV29-1 and TRBJ2-1; TRBD2 matches at 10 bases. Germline V gene sequence: CDR1 SQVTM, CDR2 ANQGSEA. The CDR3 has 14 residues. The V gene end was trimmed by 2 bases and the J gene end by 4 bases; junction bases not matched to a gene: 2. CDR3: CSVETSGIYNEQFF. The CDR3 DNA sequence: TGCAGCGTTGAAACTAGCGGGATTTACAATGAGCAGTTCTTC.

This clonotype occurred a few times. V and J are TRBV5-6 and TRBJ2-3; 8 bases are a match to TRBD1. Germline V CDR1 and CDR2: SGHDT, YYEEEE. The CDR3 contains 15 residues. The V segment lost 5 bases and the J segment 3 bases; nucleotides outside the gene matches: 8. The CDR3 region is CASSTGQGGTDTQYF. CDR3 in DNA: TGTGCCAGCAGTACCGGACAGGGAGGAACAGATACGCAGTATTTT.

The V and J genes are TRBV19 and TRBJ2-3; 10 bases map to TRBD1. V lost 7 bases, J lost 5 bases, and 6 bases stayed unmatched. Germline V gives CDR1 LNHDA, CDR2 SQIVND (reference sequence). There are 14 residues in the CDR3. The CDR3 DNA sequence: TGTGCCAGTACGGGGACAGGGGATGGAGATACGCAGTATTTT. Protein product: CASTGTGDGDTQYF. Supplemented by reference TRBV19 and TRBJ2-3, the full variable domain reads DGGITQSPKYLFRKEGQNVTLSCEQNLNHDAMYWYRQDPGQGLRLIYYSQIVNDFQKGDIAEGYSVSREKKESFPLTVTSAQKNPTAFYLCASTGTGDGDTQYFGPGTRLTVL.